The clone carrying this TCR beta chain was picked up many times. The CDR3 is 15 residues long. Germline V gives CDR1 SGHKS, CDR2 YYEKEE (reference sequence). V was pared by 3 bases and J by 5 bases, with 6 bases of the junction left unmatched. This record belongs to a study of identical twins. MiXCR was run by TCRdb on the 5' RACE reads, yielding one entry per CDR3 protein. The sample lists around 300,000 distinct CDR3 sequences, more than 6.5% seen once, with more than 2% in the top ten. The sample was also linked to a second study, of yellow fever vaccine responses in identical twins.

The specimen sequenced was memory (CD45RO+) T cells sorted from blood. J is TRBJ2-3 and V is TRBV5-5; 10 bases line up with TRBD2. This sequence originates from a young woman in good health. As DNA, the CDR3 is TGTGCCAGCAGCTGGCTGTTAGCGGGGGGAGATACGCAGTATTTT. It codes for CASSWLLAGGDTQYF.